This T cell receptor (beta chain) originates from a study of metastatic and nonmetastatic thyroid tumors. Patients had received no treatment of any kind before thyroid surgery. TCRdb reanalyzed the PCR reads with MiXCR. The sample shows 35,000 to 40,000 clones, roughly a quarter of them seen only once. Trimming pared 5 bases from V and 1 base from J, leaving 12 bases between. Germline CDR1 is SGHRS and CDR2 is YFSETQ. This CDR3 has 14 amino acids. This clone was detected many times. Sequencing was carried out using blood. This receptor was identified in a female donor with papillary thyroid cancer or a benign thyroid nodule (not recorded which). Some clones in this sample may be carry-over from other donors' samples. The V gene is TRBV5-1, the J gene TRBJ2-5; weak D call: TRBD2 (5 bases). The CDR3 region is CASRRTGLQETQYF. CDR3 in DNA: TGCGCCAGCAGACGGACTGGCCTCCAAGAGACCCAGTACTTC.